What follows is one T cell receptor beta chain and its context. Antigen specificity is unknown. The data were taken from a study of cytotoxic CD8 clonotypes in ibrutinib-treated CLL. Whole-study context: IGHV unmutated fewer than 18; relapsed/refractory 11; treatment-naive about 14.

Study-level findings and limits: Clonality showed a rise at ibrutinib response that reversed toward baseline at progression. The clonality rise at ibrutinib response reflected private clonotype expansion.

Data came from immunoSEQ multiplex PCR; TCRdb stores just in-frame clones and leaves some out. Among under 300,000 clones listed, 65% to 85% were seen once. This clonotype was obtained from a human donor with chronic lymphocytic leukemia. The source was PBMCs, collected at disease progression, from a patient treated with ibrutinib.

The CDR3 bases are TGTGCCAGCAGCTTAGAGCACCGTCCCGCGGGCACAGATACGCAGTATTTT. This sequence encodes CASSLEHRPAGTDTQYF. The gene calls are TRBV7-9 and TRBJ2-3; D is uncertain. Between the trimmed V and J ends, which lost 1 base and 1 base, there was a span of 15 bases. CDR3 length: 17 residues. Germline loops: CDR1 SEHNR, CDR2 FQNEAQ (reference sequence).